The sequence of this TCR beta chain was determined in a study of blood T cell repertoires in COVID-19. At the level of the study: There were acute and convalescent COVID-19 samples, and they came from the United States, Italy and Spain. Nucleic acid was either cDNA or gDNA, and it came from T cells, B-cell-depleted T cells, or PBMCs.

Methods used by the authors: Researchers report that nucleated cell counts were estimated from reference gene primer amplification. Libraries were prepared by immunoSEQ multiplex PCR; TCRdb keeps only in-frame clonotypes and omits some of them. V, J and clone size were drawn from that table, and D and trimming were deduced from the DNA. Of about 41,000 clones detected, about 80% appear once; the ten largest clones hold 35% to 55%. This CDR3 is built from 13 residues. Trimming took off 6 bases at V and 1 base at J, with 9 bases between the two ends. Germline assignment: CDR1 SNHLY and CDR2 FYNNEI. What was sequenced was peripheral blood. The clonotype originates from a woman older than 75 with acute or convalescent COVID-19. V gene TRBV2 combines with J gene TRBJ1-1; D not resolved. In DNA form, the CDR3 reads TGTGCCAGCAGACTGACATCGAACACTGAAGCTTTCTTT. It translates to CASRLTSNTEAFF.